This T cell receptor (beta chain) was captured by sequencing in a study of control samples from healthy donors and cancer patients. The V end lost 8 bases, the J end lost 6 bases, and 22 bases lay between the germline ends. Germline CDR1 is SGHDN and CDR2 is FVKESK. CDR3 size: 15 residues. Measured with immunoSEQ multiplex PCR; TCRdb has only the in-frame clones, and not every one. The data hold some 74,000 clones, with about 94% observed a single time. The material sequenced was blood. The origin of this receptor is a woman in her thirties in good health. The V and J genes are TRBV14 and TRBJ1-2; TRBD1 might be the D (5 bases). Written as DNA, the CDR3 is TGTGCCAGCGGGACGGACCCCCGTCGGCGGAATGGCTACACCTTC. Its protein product is CASGTDPRRRNGYTF.